Each of the 30 T cell receptor beta chains below was sequenced from the same sample in a study of lung T cells in sarcoidosis with Löfgren's syndrome. TCRdb re-called the reads through MiXCR, storing one row per CDR3 protein. The sample has tens of thousands of distinct CDR3 sequences, about 20% seen once. The sequenced sample was CD4+ T cells from PBMCs. These receptor sequences come from a human donor with sarcoidosis (Löfgren's syndrome or another form), or a control subject (not recorded which).

This clonotype was seen repeatedly, ten times or more. V and J are TRBV28 and TRBJ2-3, with D possibly being TRBD1 (5 bases). Germline V CDR1 and CDR2: MDHEN, SYDVKM. Trimming stripped 3 bases from V and 3 bases from J, with 7 bases between. The CDR3 contains 13 residues. The DNA of the CDR3 is TGTGCCAGCAGTTTGCAGGGAACAGATACGCAGTATTTT. It is translated as CASSLQGTDTQYF.

This clonotype has a count of ten or more. The V and J genes are TRBV6-1 and TRBJ2-3; 8 bases match TRBD2. V was clipped by 5 bases and J by 6 bases; unmatched bases: 7. CDR1 is MNHNS and CDR2 is SASEGT in the germline V gene. The CDR3 covers 14 residues. CDR3: CASSSYGGRDTQYF. The DNA of the CDR3 is TGTGCCAGCAGTTCCTATGGCGGGAGGGATACGCAGTATTTT.

With respect to this clonotype: Likely a read error: the CDR3 ends without its conserved phenylalanine or tryptophan. V is TRBV7-2 and J is TRBJ2-1; D is ambiguous. The CDR3 extends over 13 amino acids. Germline CDR1 is SGHTA and CDR2 is FQGNSA. DNA of the CDR3: TGTGCCGGCAGCTTAGCCCCACCCAATGAGCAGTTCCTC. Its protein product is CAGSLAPPNEQFL.

This clonotype was seen many times. V is TRBV15 and J is TRBJ1-2, with 7 positions matching TRBD1. J was trimmed by 4 bases and V by 5 bases; bases with no gene match: 10. Per the germline V gene, CDR1 is LNHNV and CDR2 is YYDKDF (reference sequence). The CDR3 is 15 residues long. The CDR3 reads CATSEGTAYSYGYTF. CDR3 coding DNA: TGTGCCACCAGCGAAGGGACAGCTTACTCCTATGGCTACACCTTC.

This clonotype was detected many times. V gene TRBV20-1 combines with J gene TRBJ2-7, with D unresolved. Germline CDR1 DFQATT, CDR2 SNEGSKA (reference sequence). V was clipped by 5 bases and J by 7 bases, with 12 bases between them. The CDR3 is made up of 11 amino acids. The CDR3 here is CSASPALEQYF. CDR3 coding DNA: TGCAGTGCTTCCCCTGCCCTGGAGCAGTACTTC.

This clonotype has at least ten counts. The rearrangement links TRBV28 to TRBJ2-3, with 14 bases matching TRBD2. Trimming took 6 bases from V and 4 from J; bases not matched to a gene: 9. This CDR3 has 17 residues. The germline CDR1 and CDR2 sequences are MDHEN and SYDVKM. The CDR3 nucleotides read TGTGCCAGCAGGCCCGGGACTAGCGGGAGCGGGGCAGATACGCAGTATTTT. This translates into CASRPGTSGSGADTQYF.

This clonotype was detected ten times or more. The chain is built from TRBV15 and TRBJ2-7; 10 bases fit TRBD1. Per germline, CDR1 LNHNV and CDR2 YYDKDF (reference sequence). The CDR3 runs to 15 residues. Trimming took 5 bases from V and 4 from J; bases not matched to a gene: 8. The CDR3, as DNA: TGTGCCACCAGCGGCCGGGACAGGGGACCGTACGAGCAGTACTTC. This codes for CATSGRDRGPYEQYF.

The genes are TRBV7-2 and TRBJ2-1; TRBD2 might be the D (6 bases). Germline V gene data show CDR1 as SGHTA and CDR2 as FQGNSA. This CDR3 spans 15 amino acids. Trimming took off 2 bases at V and 8 bases at J, with 16 bases between the two ends. CDR3 nucleotides: TGTGCCAGCAGCTTAATGTGGGAGGCCCGGTATGAGCAGTTCTTC. Translated, it gives CASSLMWEARYEQFF.

This clonotype has more than one count but fewer than ten. The V and J genes are TRBV28 and TRBJ1-3, with a possible D match to TRBD1 (6 bases). This CDR3 has 15 amino acids. V gave up 3 bases and J gave up 2 bases, with 11 bases separating them. CDR1 is MDHEN and CDR2 is SYDVKM in the germline V gene. In nucleotides, the CDR3 is TGTGCCAGCAGTTTTTCTACAGGGACTGGAAACACCATATATTTT. Translation: CASSFSTGTGNTIYF.

In this sample, this clonotype turned up many times. The chain links TRBV6-1 to TRBJ2-7; D not certain. Trimming took off 8 bases at V and 4 bases at J, with 12 bases between the two ends. This CDR3 region has 12 residues. Germline V gene lookup returns CDR1 MNHNS and CDR2 SASEGT. In DNA form, the CDR3 reads TGTGCCAGCGGGGATACGATATACGAGCAGTACTTC. Protein sequence: CASGDTIYEQYF.

This clonotype showed up many times. The gene calls are TRBV28 and TRBJ1-6; D might be TRBD1 (5 bases). V was cut by 7 bases and J by 8 bases, with 12 bases left in between. The germline V gene has CDR1 MDHEN and CDR2 SYDVKM. This CDR3 region has 13 residues. The CDR3 loop reads CASTRGPYSPLHF. The CDR3 DNA reads as TGTGCCAGCACAAGGGGACCGTATTCACCCCTCCACTTT.

This clonotype was counted many times. J is TRBJ2-3 and V is TRBV6-1; 13 bases agree with TRBD2. The ends lost 7 bases at V and 1 base at J; junction bases unmatched: 11. The CDR3 is 18 residues long. Per germline, CDR1 MNHNS and CDR2 SASEGT. DNA of the CDR3: TGTGCCAGCAATCGCAGACCCGGGACTAGCGGGGGCACAGATACGCAGTATTTT. Translating gives CASNRRPGTSGGTDTQYF.

This clonotype was observed many times. The rearrangement links TRBV7-2 to TRBJ1-5; D may be TRBD1 (5 bases). CDR1 and CDR2 from the germline V gene are SGHTA and FQGNSA. Between the trimmed V and J ends, which lost 5 bases and 7 bases, there was a span of 18 bases. The CDR3 extends over 15 amino acids. In DNA, the CDR3 is TGTGCCAGCAGCCTGTCGTTTGGGACGGGCCAGCCCCAGCATTTT. As protein: CASSLSFGTGQPQHF.

This clonotype was observed at least ten times. The chain combines TRBV5-1 with TRBJ1-1; tentative D call: TRBD1 (6 bases). CDR3 length: 13 residues. Germline V gene sequence: CDR1 SGHRS, CDR2 YFSETQ. The ends were cut back, 2 bases at V and 4 bases at J, with 9 bases in the middle. CDR3 sequence (DNA): TGCGCCAGCAGCTTCCCAGGGGTCACTGAAGCTTTCTTT. Encoded protein: CASSFPGVTEAFF.

There are many counts of this clonotype. The chain recombines TRBV18 with TRBJ2-1; D call uncertain. The CDR3 contains 13 residues. V was cut by 1 base and J by 12 bases, with 13 bases left in between. Germline V gene sequence: CDR1 KGHSH, CDR2 LQKENI. CDR3 coding DNA: TGTGCCAGCTCACCACAGGCCAACACGGGGCAGTTCTTC. Its protein is CASSPQANTGQFF.

This clonotype was observed many times. The chain combines TRBV25-1 with TRBJ1-6; D is unresolved. From germline, CDR1 is MGHDK and CDR2 SYGVNS. V lost 8 bases and J lost 6, with 11 bases in between. This CDR3 is 13 amino acids long. DNA of the CDR3: TGTGCCAGCGTTGGATCAACTAATTCACCCCTCCACTTT. As protein: CASVGSTNSPLHF.

This rearrangement joins TRBV3-1 to TRBJ2-1; 9 bases are a match to TRBD2. CDR3 length: 13 amino acids. Germline CDR1 is LGHDT and CDR2 is YNNKEL (reference sequence). V lost 0 bases, J lost 14 bases, and 5 bases stayed unmatched. The CDR3 region is CASSQDLRGGKFF. The CDR3 DNA reads as TGTGCCAGCAGCCAAGATCTGCGGGGGGGCAAGTTCTTC.

This chain connects TRBV2 to TRBJ1-2; D unclear. With 4 bases removed from V and 1 base from J, the gap between germline ends came to 7 bases. CDR3 length: 13 residues. Germline-derived CDR1 and CDR2 are SNHLY and FYNNEI. This chain's CDR3 is CASSGRINYGYTF. The CDR3 nucleotides are TGTGCCAGCAGTGGGAGGATTAACTATGGCTACACCTTC.

The gene calls are TRBV19 and TRBJ2-3; D is uncertain. The V end was cut by 5 bases, the J end by 6 bases, with 12 bases between. The length of the CDR3 is 13 residues. Germline V CDR1 and CDR2: LNHDA, SQIVND (reference sequence). In DNA, the CDR3 is TGTGCCAGTAGTCCCCCCGCGACGGATACGCAGTATTTT. Translating it yields CASSPPATDTQYF.

This clonotype has a handful of counts. This chain links TRBV19 with TRBJ2-1; 7 bases are a match to TRBD2. The V gene's germline CDR1 is LNHDA and CDR2 SQIVND (reference sequence). CDR3 length: 18 residues. J was trimmed by 3 bases and V by 5 bases; bases with no gene match: 16. The CDR3 here is CASSLRGSQAGSYNEQFF. The CDR3 nucleotides are TGTGCCAGTAGTCTCCGCGGGAGTCAAGCGGGGAGCTACAATGAGCAGTTCTTC. Drawing the rest from reference TRBV19 and TRBJ2-1, the complete variable domain is DGGITQSPKYLFRKEGQNVTLSCEQNLNHDAMYWYRQDPGQGLRLIYYSQIVNDFQKGDIAEGYSVSREKKESFPLTVTSAQKNPTAFYLCASSLRGSQAGSYNEQFFGPGTRLTVL.

Of note for this clonotype: A read error may explain this, as a much larger clone is one base away. The chain has TRBV29-1 and TRBJ2-1; TRBD1 or TRBD2 may be the D gene (5 bases each). CDR1 and CDR2 (germline): SQVTM, ANQGSEA. Trimming shortened V by 0 bases and J by 13 bases, and 19 bases separated the two germline ends. This CDR3 is built from 14 residues. DNA of the CDR3: TGCAGCGTTGAAGATCACGAGGGGTGCGAGACCCAGTTCTTC. Translating gives CSVEDHEGCETQFF.

As for this clonotype: A much larger clonotype is one base distant, so this may be a read error. This chain uses TRBV28 with TRBJ2-1; 7 bases match TRBD2. CDR3 size: 14 residues. Germline lookup yields CDR1 MDHEN and CDR2 SYDVKM. The CDR3 is CASSSSGTYNEKFF. The CDR3 DNA follows: TGTGCCAGCAGTTCCAGCGGGACTTACAATGAGAAGTTCTTC.

This chain links TRBV4-1 with TRBJ2-2; D not certain. The CDR3 contains 15 residues. Germline CDR1 and CDR2: MGHRA and YSYEKL. Trimming left V 1 base short and J 2 bases short, with 8 bases between. As DNA, the CDR3 is TGCGCCAGCAGCCAAGGACACCGAAACACCGGGGAGCTGTTTTTT. Translating gives CASSQGHRNTGELFF.

To note about this clonotype: With a much larger clone just one base away, this may be a read error. J is TRBJ2-7 and V is TRBV7-2, with D perhaps assigned TRBD1 or TRBD2 (6 bases each). The germline V gene has CDR1 SGHTA and CDR2 FQGNSA. This CDR3 region has 12 residues. V lost 1 base and J 6 bases, leaving 7 bases between the germline ends. CDR3 in DNA: TGTGCCAGCAGCTTAGGGGGGGCCGAGCAGTACTTC. It codes for CASSLGGAEQYF.

This clonotype was recorded many times. The CDR3 coding sequence is TGTGCCAGCAGTTCCAGTCCCAATCAGCCCCAGCATTTT. Protein product: CASSSSPNQPQHF. V gene TRBV12-3 or TRBV12-4 combines with J gene TRBJ1-5, with no clear D. With 4 bases removed from V and 3 bases from J, the gap between germline ends came to 7 bases. The CDR3 spans 13 residues.

The V and J genes are TRBV7-3 and TRBJ2-7, with D possibly TRBD2 on 5 matching bases. V was clipped by 4 bases and J by 6 bases, with 13 bases between them. The CDR3 consists of 13 residues. In germline, CDR1 is SGHTA, CDR2 FQGTGA. The CDR3 DNA is TGTGCCAGCAGCTCGTCGATTGGAGGCGAGCAGTACTTC. It yields the protein CASSSSIGGEQYF. Full variable domain (rest looked up from reference TRBV7-3 and TRBJ2-7): GAGVSQTPSNKVTEKGKYVELRCDPISGHTALYWYRQSLGQGPEFLIYFQGTGAADDSGLPNDRFFAVRPEGSVSTLKIQRTERGDSAVYLCASSSSIGGEQYFGPGTRLTVT.

Only a few counts were recorded for this clonotype. The CDR3 ends on some other residue instead of the conserved phenylalanine or tryptophan, so this is likely a read error. The chain combines TRBV28 with TRBJ1-2; D remains unclear. Trimming stripped 10 bases from V and 0 bases from J, with 9 bases between. In germline, CDR1 is MDHEN, CDR2 SYDVKM. The CDR3 is made up of 12 amino acids. CDR3 in amino acids: CATLASNYGYTL. The CDR3, as DNA: TGTGCCACCCTGGCTTCTAACTATGGCTACACCCTC.

In this sample, this clonotype turned up many times. V usage is TRBV24-1 and J usage is TRBJ2-2; D not resolved. Germline V gene data show CDR1 as KGHDR and CDR2 as SFDVKD. The CDR3 runs 15 residues. V was cut by 4 bases and J by 6 bases, with 14 bases left in between. CDR3 protein: CATSEARPGPGELFF. CDR3 DNA: TGTGCCACCAGTGAGGCCCGTCCCGGGCCCGGGGAGCTGTTTTTT.

This clonotype has a handful of counts. V is TRBV5-1 and J is TRBJ2-7, with D possibly TRBD1 on 6 matching bases. CDR3 length: 15 residues. Per germline, CDR1 SGHRS and CDR2 YFSETQ. The V and J ends lost 1 base and 3 bases respectively, with 14 bases between them. CDR3 coding DNA: TGCGCCAGCAGCTTGTCAGGGGACCCCTTCTACGAGCAGTACGTC. It translates to CASSLSGDPFYEQYV.

The chain recombines TRBV2 with TRBJ1-6, with 10 bases that match TRBD1. The CDR3 length is 13 residues. The V gene end was trimmed by 10 bases and the J gene end by 6 bases; junction bases not matched to a gene: 3. Germline loops: CDR1 SNHLY, CDR2 FYNNEI. The CDR3 DNA sequence: TGTGCCATTGGACAGGGGGGTAATTCACCCCTCCACTTT. As protein: CAIGQGGNSPLHF.